The T cell receptor beta chain under discussion was sequenced for a study of graft-versus-host responses after intestinal transplantation. About the study: Recipients underwent multivisceral, liver-intestinal, or isolated intestinal transplants.

Germline V gene data show CDR1 as SGHAT and CDR2 as FQNNGV. The CDR3 runs 20 residues. V lost 0 bases and J lost 11; bases outside the gene matches: 22. Study-level results: Patients with graft-donor T cell macrochimerism had high graft-versus-host to host-versus-graft clonal ratios in allografts.

The table came from immunoSEQ multiplex PCR; TCRdb's copy has only in-frame clones and leaves some out. The profile covers over 35,000 clones, with 91% appearing a single time and over 2% taken by the ten largest. A word on this clone: What it binds is unknown.

This chain joins TRBV11-2 and TRBJ2-5, with TRBD2 matching over 12 bases. The receptor's source is a human patient who received an intestinal transplant, so some T cells may come from the graft donor. Sequencing was performed on PBMCs, taken roughly 300 days after intestinal transplant. Here the CDR3 DNA reads TGTGCCAGCAGCTTAGATCTATCTAGCGGGAGGGCTCCCCTAGGGTGGGAGCAGTACTTC. As protein: CASSLDLSSGRAPLGWEQYF. The full variable domain, completed using reference TRBV11-2 and TRBJ2-5, is EAGVAQSPRYKIIEKRQSVAFWCNPISGHATLYWYQQILGQGPKLLIQFQNNGVVDDSQLPKDRFSAERLKGVDSTLKIQPAKLEDSAVYLCASSLDLSSGRAPLGWEQYFGPGTRLLVL.